A selection of T cell receptor beta chains follows, all from one sample in a study of breast tumors, draining lymph nodes, adjacent tissues. Each CDR3 protein is one row after TCRdb ran MiXCR on the multiplex PCR reads. The data contain about 180,000 distinct CDR3 sequences, around a third of them seen just once; the ten biggest clones take up about 4.1%. Sequencing was carried out using axillary lymph node tissue. These receptors all stem from a female donor with breast cancer. Some clones in this sample may be carry-over from other donors' samples. CDR3s leave out the opening cysteine and the closing phenylalanine or tryptophan. The order of the fields is V gene, CDR3 length, J gene, CDR3 protein.

TRBV28	13	TRBJ2-7	ASSFRSWTGHEQY
TRBV18	12	TRBJ1-6	ASSTQGSNSPLH
TRBV5-1	13	TRBJ2-2	ASSLASHPTGELF
TRBV28	14	TRBJ2-3	ASSLFRPASTDTQY
TRBV4-1	17	TRBJ2-1	ASFFRSAGWDRGRNEQF
TRBV7-2	12	TRBJ1-3	ASSQGATGNTIY
TRBV7-9	15	TRBJ1-2	ASSFQDLLGANYGYT
TRBV5-4	13	TRBJ1-6	ASSFGQLNNSPLH
TRBV6-2/TRBV6-3	12	TRBJ2-3	ASSYVPPPDTQY
TRBV28	12	TRBJ1-5	ASIAGTGNQPQH
TRBV10-2	13	TRBJ2-4	ASSEYRGDQNLPY
TRBV15	12	TRBJ2-7	ATSHGTGGYEQY
TRBV11-1	13	TRBJ2-7	ASSLVSSGVYEQY
TRBV18	13	TRBJ1-6	ASSPETVHNSPLR
TRBV18	14	TRBJ2-3	ASSPPASGSLDTQY
TRBV12-3/TRBV12-4	11	TRBJ1-2	ASSKGQGGGYT
TRBV3-1	12	TRBJ2-2	ASGLTVNTGELF
TRBV6-1	12	TRBJ1-2	ASSEAGLLYGYT
TRBV12-3/TRBV12-4	15	TRBJ2-6	ASSFGYSISGANVLT
TRBV11-2	11	TRBJ2-7	ASAGTSVHEQY
TRBV20-1	12	TRBJ1-2	SAIHRGRGNGYT
TRBV7-2	12	TRBJ1-4	ASSLSLAGHELF
TRBV19	12	TRBJ2-7	ASNPASDSYEQY
TRBV6-1	15	TRBJ2-7	ASSKDRGAYMAYEQY
TRBV19	13	TRBJ1-5	ACRVWGKDSIPQH
TRBV19	12	TRBJ1-5	ASRVTGGNQPQH
TRBV9	11	TRBJ1-2	ASSEGQGAGYT
TRBV3-1	14	TRBJ1-5	ASSQAGQGSNQPQH
TRBV10-2	12	TRBJ2-7	ASRGQGQVYEQY
TRBV6-2/TRBV6-3	13	TRBJ1-1	ASSAPRPGLAEAF
TRBV7-2	16	TRBJ2-5	ASSLRGGSQGGGKTQY
TRBV19	15	TRBJ2-2	ASMDPYGANYTGELF
TRBV29-1	8	TRBJ2-3	SAFWDTQY
TRBV5-1	14	TRBJ2-1	ASSLAGTGFYNEQF
TRBV20-1	12	TRBJ1-1	SAREPGFNTEAF
TRBV20-1	13	TRBJ2-5	SASTGTGGQETQY
TRBV6-1	16	TRBJ1-2	ASNQTGDSVEANYGYT
TRBV20-1	11	TRBJ1-1	SAPSWMNTEAF
TRBV19	11	TRBJ2-1	ASNQDGPGEQF
TRBV11-2	14	TRBJ2-5	ASSLLGLAYRETQY
TRBV28	10	TRBJ2-5	ASSLSEGTQY
TRBV7-3	14	TRBJ2-5	ASSLTGGLAGETQY
TRBV7-3	13	TRBJ2-1	ASSPWGTTYNEQF
TRBV4-3	15	TRBJ2-1	ASSQDWTSGFYNEQF
TRBV3-1	12	TRBJ2-3	ASSQARTSYTQY
TRBV20-1	10	TRBJ1-2	SAKGQGRGYT
TRBV6-2/TRBV6-3	14	TRBJ2-7	ASARERAPPGNEQY
TRBV10-3	15	TRBJ2-6	AISGTGIYSGANVLT
TRBV20-1	12	TRBJ2-3	SAGGAGSTDTQY
TRBV5-1	9	TRBJ1-2	ASSGVEGYT
TRBV7-9	12	TRBJ2-7	ASSQGQYYGEQY
TRBV6-5	11	TRBJ2-5	ASREGGGETQY
TRBV5-6	12	TRBJ2-4	ASSLFRTGDIQY